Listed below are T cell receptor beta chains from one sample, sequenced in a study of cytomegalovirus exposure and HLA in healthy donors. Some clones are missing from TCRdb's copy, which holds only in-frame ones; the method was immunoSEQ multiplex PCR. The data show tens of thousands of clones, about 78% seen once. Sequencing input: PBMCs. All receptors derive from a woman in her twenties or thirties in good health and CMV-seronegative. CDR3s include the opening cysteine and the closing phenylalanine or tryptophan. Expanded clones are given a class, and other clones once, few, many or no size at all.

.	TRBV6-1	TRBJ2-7	CASSEARGFYEQYF
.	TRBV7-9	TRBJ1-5	CASSLAGEGQPQHF
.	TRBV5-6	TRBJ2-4	CASSLGGDPLLGIQYF
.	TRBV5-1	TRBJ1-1	CASSLAPGMNTEAFF
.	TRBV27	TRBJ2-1	CASSPRTGSYNEQFF
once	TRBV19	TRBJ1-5	CASTQGGMDQPQHF
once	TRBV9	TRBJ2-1	CASSANPNEQFF
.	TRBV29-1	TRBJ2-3	CSVEDWVERGVSTDTQYF
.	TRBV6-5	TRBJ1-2	CASSYSRNYGYTF
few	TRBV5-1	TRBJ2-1	CASSWQTSGEGEQFF
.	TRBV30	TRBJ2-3	CAWSRDYRTDTQYF
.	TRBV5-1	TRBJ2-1	CASSLVGGVTHNEQFF
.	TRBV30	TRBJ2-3	CAWRPGQASTDTQYF
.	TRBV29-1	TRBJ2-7	CSVEVRRQGANEQYF
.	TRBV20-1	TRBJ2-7	CSAAVLRGQYF
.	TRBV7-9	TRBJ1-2	CASSLVAANYGYTF
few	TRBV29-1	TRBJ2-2	CSLSTGDSGELFF
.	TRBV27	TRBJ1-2	CASSYRDREGYTF
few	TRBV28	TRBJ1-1	CASSFEERTEAFF
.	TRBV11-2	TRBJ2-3	CASSRVGNTDTQYF
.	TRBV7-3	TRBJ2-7	CASSSTGQVSYEQYF
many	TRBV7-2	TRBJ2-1	CASSLGLGDNEQFF
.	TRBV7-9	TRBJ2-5	CASSPPPGEGKTQYF
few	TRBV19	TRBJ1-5	CASSMTGERGNQPQHF
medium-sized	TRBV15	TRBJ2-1	CATSFTEGGGNEQFF
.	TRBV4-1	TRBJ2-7	CASSQDSLGGSYEQYF
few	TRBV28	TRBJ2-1	CASRSTSGSSLNEQFF
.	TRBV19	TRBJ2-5	CASRSGEGETQYF
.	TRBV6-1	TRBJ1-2	CASSESETRSYGYTF
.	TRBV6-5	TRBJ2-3	CASSYSEWSNTDTQYF
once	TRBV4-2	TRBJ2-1	CASSQGAGGSHNEQFF
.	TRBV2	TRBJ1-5	CASTREANQPQHF